This T cell receptor (beta chain) was sequenced during a study of metastatic and nonmetastatic thyroid tumors. Study overall: From malignant and benign thyroid patients, repertoires in blood and in tumor or nodule tissue were compared.

V lost 4 bases to trimming and J lost 3 bases, with 4 bases between them. CDR3 length equals 13 residues. The germline CDR1 and CDR2 sequences are SEHNR and FQNEAQ (reference sequence). Per the original data handling: Variation in CDR3 across clinicopathological groups served as the basis for constructing a distant-metastasis classifier in papillary thyroid cancer. From the PCR reads, TCRdb re-called clones with MiXCR. Clone size and V and J calls follow TCRdb, not the original study. The sample consists of 24,000 or so clones, about 22% of them appearing once. Study results and limitations: Malignant tumors reportedly showed significantly higher TCR beta diversity than benign nodules in both blood and tumor.

As regards this clone: Its specificity is not known.

Thyroid surgery took place with no prior treatment in any patient. The receptor was isolated from a female donor with papillary thyroid cancer or a benign thyroid nodule (not recorded which). Some clones in this sample may be carry-over from other donors' samples. The chain couples TRBV7-9 to TRBJ1-6; no reliable D call. The sample consisted of tumor tissue. Here the CDR3 DNA reads TGTGCCAGCAGCTCCTTCTATAATTCACCCCTCCACTTT. This gives the protein CASSSFYNSPLHF.